This entry describes one T cell receptor beta chain. The CDR3 runs to 15 residues. V dropped 0 bases and J dropped 1 base, with 10 bases sitting between them. CDR1 and CDR2 (germline): SGHRS, YFSETQ. This sample was taken from a study of T-cell memory formation after mild COVID-19. TCRdb processed the 5' RACE reads anew with MiXCR; each CDR3 protein has one entry. The sample has approximately 190,000 distinct CDR3 sequences, 15% to 20% seen once; the top ten hold 2.4%. What was sequenced was PBMCs or a T cell subset sorted from them (not recorded which). The sequence was collected from an adult woman who had mild COVID-19 (a few samples of this study predate the infection). Cell type and time point are not known. The genes are TRBV5-1 and TRBJ1-2; a possible D gene is TRBD1 (6 bases). CDR3: CASSLGTGHNYGYTF. CDR3 bases: TGCGCCAGCAGCTTGGGCACGGGACATAACTATGGCTACACCTTC. Full variable domain (missing parts from reference TRBV5-1 and TRBJ1-2): KAGVTQTPRYLIKTRGQQVTLSCSPISGHRSVSWYQQTPGQGLQFLFEYFSETQRNKGNFPGRFSGRQFSNSRSEMNVSTLELGDSALYLCASSLGTGHNYGYTFGSGTRLTVV.